The source of this T cell receptor beta chain is a study of cytomegalovirus exposure and HLA in healthy donors. Whole-study context: The approximately 100 million unique TCR beta sequences, from 150 million to 200 million T cells, were found by an earlier analysis. Regarding the study as a whole: In most subjects, TCR beta sequences reportedly gave accurate predictions of HLA-A and HLA-B alleles. Most TCRs appeared rarely, but some public TCRs recurred in many donors. As was reported, the classifier diagnosed cytomegalovirus status with high specificity and sensitivity.

Primers included in the PCR were 60 Vbeta and 13 Jbeta primers. Using immunoSEQ multiplex PCR, the repertoire was profiled, and TCRdb retains in-frame clones only, with some absent. The repertoire includes about 140,000 clones, over 70% of them detected once, and over 3% sits in the top ten. Germline values: CDR1 MNHNS, CDR2 SASEGT. The ends were cut back, 11 bases at V and 4 bases at J, with 14 bases in the middle. This CDR3 comprises 13 residues. Turning to this clone: Its antigen is undetermined.

Source material: PBMCs. The gene calls are TRBV6-1 and TRBJ1-4; D is perhaps TRBD1 (5 bases). The sequence came from a man in his forties in good health and CMV-seronegative. CDR3 nucleotides: TGTGCCGGCCGGGGGGGTAATAATGAAAAACTGTTTTTT. Translating it yields CAGRGGNNEKLFF.